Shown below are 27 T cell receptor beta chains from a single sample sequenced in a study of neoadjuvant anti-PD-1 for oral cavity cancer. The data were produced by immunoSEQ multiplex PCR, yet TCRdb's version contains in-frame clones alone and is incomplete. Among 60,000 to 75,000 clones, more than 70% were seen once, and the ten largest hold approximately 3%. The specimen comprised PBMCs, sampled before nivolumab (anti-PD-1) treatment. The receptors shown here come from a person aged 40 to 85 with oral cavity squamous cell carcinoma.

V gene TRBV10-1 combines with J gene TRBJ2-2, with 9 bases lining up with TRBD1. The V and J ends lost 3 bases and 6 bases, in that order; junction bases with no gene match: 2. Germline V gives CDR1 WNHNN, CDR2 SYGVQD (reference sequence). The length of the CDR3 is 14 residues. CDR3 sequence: CASSDGTGSGELFF. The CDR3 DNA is TGCGCCAGCAGTGATGGGACAGGGTCCGGGGAGCTGTTTTTT.

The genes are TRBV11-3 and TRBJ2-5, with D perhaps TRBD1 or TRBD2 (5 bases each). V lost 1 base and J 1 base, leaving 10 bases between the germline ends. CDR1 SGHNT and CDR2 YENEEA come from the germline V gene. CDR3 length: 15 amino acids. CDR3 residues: CASSLAAGSQETQYF. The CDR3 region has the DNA TGTGCCAGCAGCTTAGCGGCAGGGAGCCAAGAGACCCAGTACTTC.

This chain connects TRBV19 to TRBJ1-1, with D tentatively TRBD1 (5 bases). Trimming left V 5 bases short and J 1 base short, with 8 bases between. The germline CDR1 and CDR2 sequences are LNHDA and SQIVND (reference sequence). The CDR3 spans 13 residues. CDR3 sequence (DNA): TGTGCCAGTAGTGTCGACAGGAACACTGAAGCTTTCTTT. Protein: CASSVDRNTEAFF. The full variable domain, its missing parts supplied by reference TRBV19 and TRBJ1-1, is DGGITQSPKYLFRKEGQNVTLSCEQNLNHDAMYWYRQDPGQGLRLIYYSQIVNDFQKGDIAEGYSVSREKKESFPLTVTSAQKNPTAFYLCASSVDRNTEAFFGQGTRLTVV.

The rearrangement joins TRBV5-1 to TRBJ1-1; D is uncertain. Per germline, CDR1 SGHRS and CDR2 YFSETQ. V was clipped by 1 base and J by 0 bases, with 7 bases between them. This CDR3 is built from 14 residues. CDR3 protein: CASSLTQMNTEAFF. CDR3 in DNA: TGCGCCAGCAGCTTGACACAGATGAACACTGAAGCTTTCTTT. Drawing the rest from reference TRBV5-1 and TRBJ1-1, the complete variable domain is KAGVTQTPRYLIKTRGQQVTLSCSPISGHRSVSWYQQTPGQGLQFLFEYFSETQRNKGNFPGRFSGRQFSNSRSEMNVSTLELGDSALYLCASSLTQMNTEAFFGQGTRLTVV.

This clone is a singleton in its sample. The DNA for the CDR3 is TGCGCCAGCAGCTTGGGCGACCGGGGCGGGTTCACAGATACGCAGTATTTT. Amino acids: CASSLGDRGGFTDTQYF. V gene TRBV5-1 combines with J gene TRBJ2-3; the D call may be TRBD1 or TRBD2 (5 bases each). CDR3 length: 17 amino acids. Germline CDR1 reads SGHRS; CDR2 reads YFSETQ. Trimming took 0 bases from V and 2 from J, leaving 16 bases between them.

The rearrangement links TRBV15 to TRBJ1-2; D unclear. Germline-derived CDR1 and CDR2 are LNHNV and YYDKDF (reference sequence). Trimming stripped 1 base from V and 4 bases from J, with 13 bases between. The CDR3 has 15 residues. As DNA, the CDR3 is TGTGCCACCAGCAGAGGGGGTGGCAGTCTCTATGGCTACACCTTC. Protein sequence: CATSRGGGSLYGYTF.

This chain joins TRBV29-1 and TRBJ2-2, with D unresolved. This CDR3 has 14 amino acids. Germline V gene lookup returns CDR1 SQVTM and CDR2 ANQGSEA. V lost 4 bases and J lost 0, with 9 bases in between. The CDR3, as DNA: TGCAGCGTTGCCAGGCGAACGAACACCGGGGAGCTGTTTTTT. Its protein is CSVARRTNTGELFF.

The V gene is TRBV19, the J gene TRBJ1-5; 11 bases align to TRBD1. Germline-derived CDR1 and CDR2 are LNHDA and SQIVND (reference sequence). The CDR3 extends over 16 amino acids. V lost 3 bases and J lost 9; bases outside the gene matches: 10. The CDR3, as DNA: TGTGCCAGTAGTATGATTAGGACAGGGGGCTTAAGGCCCCAGCATTTT. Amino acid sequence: CASSMIRTGGLRPQHF.

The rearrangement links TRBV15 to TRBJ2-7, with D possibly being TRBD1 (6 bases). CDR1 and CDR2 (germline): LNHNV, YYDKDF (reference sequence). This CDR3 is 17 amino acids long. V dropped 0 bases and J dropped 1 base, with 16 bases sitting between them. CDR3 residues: CATSRDPDPTGSYEQYF. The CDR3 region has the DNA TGTGCCACCAGCAGAGATCCGGACCCCACAGGGTCCTACGAGCAGTACTTC.

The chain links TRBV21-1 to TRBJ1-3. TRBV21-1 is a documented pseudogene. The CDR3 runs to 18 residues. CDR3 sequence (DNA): TGTGCCAGCAGCAAAGTAGTACATCCAAGGGCTCCTGGAAACACCATATATTTT. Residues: CASSKVVHPRAPGNTIYF.

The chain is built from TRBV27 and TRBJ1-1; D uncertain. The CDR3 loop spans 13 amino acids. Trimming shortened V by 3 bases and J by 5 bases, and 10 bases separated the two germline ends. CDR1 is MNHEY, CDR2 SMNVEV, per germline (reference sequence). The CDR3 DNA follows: TGTGCCAGCAGTTTGAGAGAAAGAACTGAAGCTTTCTTT. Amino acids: CASSLRERTEAFF.

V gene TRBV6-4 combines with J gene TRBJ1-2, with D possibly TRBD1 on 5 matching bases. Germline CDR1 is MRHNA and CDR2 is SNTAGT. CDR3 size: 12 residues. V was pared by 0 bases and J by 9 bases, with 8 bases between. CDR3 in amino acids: CASSDSQGSYTF. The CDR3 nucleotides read TGTGCCAGCAGTGACTCCCAGGGTAGCTACACCTTC.

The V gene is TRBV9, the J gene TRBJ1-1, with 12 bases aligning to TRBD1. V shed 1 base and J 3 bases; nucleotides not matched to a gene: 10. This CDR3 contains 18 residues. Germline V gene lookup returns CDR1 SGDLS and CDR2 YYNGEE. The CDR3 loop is CASSVQSGTGGVHTEAFF. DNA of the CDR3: TGTGCCAGCAGCGTACAGTCCGGGACAGGGGGCGTGCACACTGAAGCTTTCTTT.

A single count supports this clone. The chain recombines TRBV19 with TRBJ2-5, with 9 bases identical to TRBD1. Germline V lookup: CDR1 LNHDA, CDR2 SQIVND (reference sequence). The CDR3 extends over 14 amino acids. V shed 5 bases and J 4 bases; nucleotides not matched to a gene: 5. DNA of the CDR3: TGTGCCAGTAGTGGAACAGGGGGCGTAGAGACCCAGTACTTC. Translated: CASSGTGGVETQYF.

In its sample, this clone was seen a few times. DNA for the CDR3: TGTGCCAGCAGCGCCAGGACTAGCGGGACCTCTGGGGCCAACGTCCTGACTTTC. Translation gives CASSARTSGTSGANVLTF. The rearrangement uses TRBV9 and TRBJ2-6; TRBD2 aligns across 12 bases. The CDR3 sequence is 18 residues long. V lost 3 bases, J lost 0 bases, and 4 bases stayed unmatched. The germline V gene has CDR1 SGDLS and CDR2 YYNGEE.

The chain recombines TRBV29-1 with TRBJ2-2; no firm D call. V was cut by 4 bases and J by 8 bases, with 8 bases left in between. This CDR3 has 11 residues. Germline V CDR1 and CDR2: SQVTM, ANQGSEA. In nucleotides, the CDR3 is TGCAGCGTTGTATCTGCGGGGGAGCTGTTTTTT. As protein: CSVVSAGELFF.

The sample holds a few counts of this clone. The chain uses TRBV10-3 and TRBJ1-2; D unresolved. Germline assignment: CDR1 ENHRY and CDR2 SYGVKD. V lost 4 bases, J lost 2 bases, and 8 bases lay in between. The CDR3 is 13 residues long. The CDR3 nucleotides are TGTGCCATCAGTGTGGGAGGGAACTATGGCTACACCTTC. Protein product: CAISVGGNYGYTF.

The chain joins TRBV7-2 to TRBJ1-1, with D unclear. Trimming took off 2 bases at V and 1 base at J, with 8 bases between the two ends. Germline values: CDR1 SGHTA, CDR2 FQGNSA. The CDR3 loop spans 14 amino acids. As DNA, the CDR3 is TGTGCCAGCAGCTTACGGACGGCGAACACTGAAGCTTTCTTT. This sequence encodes CASSLRTANTEAFF.

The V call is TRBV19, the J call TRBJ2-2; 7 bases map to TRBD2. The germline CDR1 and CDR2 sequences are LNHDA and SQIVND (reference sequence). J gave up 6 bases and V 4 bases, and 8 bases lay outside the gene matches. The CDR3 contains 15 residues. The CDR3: CASSNAGVRSGELFF. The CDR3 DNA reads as TGTGCCAGTAGTAATGCGGGAGTTCGTTCCGGGGAGCTGTTTTTT.

The CDR3 nucleotides read TGTGCCAGCAGCCCAATAGTGGGCAGCGGGAGCTACAATGAGCAGTTCTTC. This codes for CASSPIVGSGSYNEQFF. The chain couples TRBV11-2 to TRBJ2-1; 8 bases line up with TRBD2. The CDR3 contains 17 residues. With V trimmed by 5 bases and J by 3 bases, 12 bases remained unmatched. CDR1 and CDR2 from the germline V gene are SGHAT and FQNNGV.

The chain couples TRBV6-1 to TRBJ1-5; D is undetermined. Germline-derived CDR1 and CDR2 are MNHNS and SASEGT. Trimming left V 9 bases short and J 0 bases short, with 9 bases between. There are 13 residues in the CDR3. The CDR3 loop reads CASQDPSNQPQHF. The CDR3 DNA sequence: TGTGCCAGTCAGGACCCTAGCAATCAGCCCCAGCATTTT.

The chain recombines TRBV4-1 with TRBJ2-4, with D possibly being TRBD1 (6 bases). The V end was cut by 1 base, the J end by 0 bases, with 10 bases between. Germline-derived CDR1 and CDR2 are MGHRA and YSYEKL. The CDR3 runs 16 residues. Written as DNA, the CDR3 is TGCGCCAGCAGCCAAGTAGCGACAGGAGCCAAAAACATTCAGTACTTC. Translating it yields CASSQVATGAKNIQYF.

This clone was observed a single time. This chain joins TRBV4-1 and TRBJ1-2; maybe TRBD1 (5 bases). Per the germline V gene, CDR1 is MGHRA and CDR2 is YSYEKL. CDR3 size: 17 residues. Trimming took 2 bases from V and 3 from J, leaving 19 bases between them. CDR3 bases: TGCGCCAGCAGCCAACCACTTACCCAGGGAAGGGACTATGGCTACACCTTC. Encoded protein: CASSQPLTQGRDYGYTF.

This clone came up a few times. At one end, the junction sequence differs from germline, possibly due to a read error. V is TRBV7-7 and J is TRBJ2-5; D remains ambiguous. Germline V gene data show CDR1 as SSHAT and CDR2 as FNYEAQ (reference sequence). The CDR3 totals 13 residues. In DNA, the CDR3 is TGTGCTAGCAGCTTAATGAACCAAGAGACCCAGTACTTC. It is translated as CASSLMNQETQYF.

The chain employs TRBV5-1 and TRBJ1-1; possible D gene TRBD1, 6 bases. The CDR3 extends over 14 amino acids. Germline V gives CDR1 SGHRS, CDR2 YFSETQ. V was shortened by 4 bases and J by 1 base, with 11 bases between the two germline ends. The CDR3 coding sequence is TGCGCCAGCAGCAGTACACAGGGGAACACTGAAGCTTTCTTT. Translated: CASSSTQGNTEAFF.

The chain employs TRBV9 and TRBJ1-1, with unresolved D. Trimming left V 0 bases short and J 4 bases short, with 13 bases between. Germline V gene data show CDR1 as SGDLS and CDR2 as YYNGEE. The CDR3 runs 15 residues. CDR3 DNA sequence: TGTGCCAGCAGCGTAGCAGGCAGGACGCTCACTGAAGCTTTCTTT. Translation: CASSVAGRTLTEAFF.

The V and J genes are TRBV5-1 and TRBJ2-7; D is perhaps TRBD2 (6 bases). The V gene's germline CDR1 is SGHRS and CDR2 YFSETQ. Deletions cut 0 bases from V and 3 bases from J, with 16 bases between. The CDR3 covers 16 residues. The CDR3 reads CASSLASGTSVYEQYF. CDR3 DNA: TGCGCCAGCAGCTTGGCCTCCGGGACTTCGGTCTACGAGCAGTACTTC. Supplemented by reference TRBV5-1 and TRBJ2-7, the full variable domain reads KAGVTQTPRYLIKTRGQQVTLSCSPISGHRSVSWYQQTPGQGLQFLFEYFSETQRNKGNFPGRFSGRQFSNSRSEMNVSTLELGDSALYLCASSLASGTSVYEQYFGPGTRLTVT.